These 14 T cell receptor beta chains came from one sample sequenced in a study of cytomegalovirus exposure and HLA in healthy donors. PCR used 60 Vbeta primers and 13 Jbeta primers. Data came from immunoSEQ multiplex PCR; TCRdb stores just in-frame clones and leaves some out. The table lists around 120,000 clones, approximately 80% of them singletons, with more than 7% in the top ten. Sequencing was performed on PBMCs. These receptors were obtained from a female donor in good health and CMV-seropositive.

The rearrangement joins TRBV5-1 to TRBJ2-1; 16 bases match TRBD2. Looked up from germline, CDR1 is SGHRS and CDR2 is YFSETQ. CDR3 size: 17 residues. Losses at the gene ends were 4 bases for V and 8 bases for J; bases not matched to a gene: 9. CDR3 protein: CASSATGTSGGADEQFF. The CDR3 DNA reads TGCGCCAGCAGCGCGACCGGGACTAGCGGGGGGGCCGATGAGCAGTTCTTC.

This clone was observed a few times. The chain has TRBV5-1 and TRBJ1-1, with 10 bases identical to TRBD1. V shed 3 bases and J 6 bases; nucleotides not matched to a gene: 11. Germline V gene data show CDR1 as SGHRS and CDR2 as YFSETQ. The CDR3 loop spans 16 amino acids. CDR3 sequence (DNA): TGCGCCAGCAGCTCTCCGGGACAGGGGCACCACGCTGAAGCTTTCTTT. This translates into CASSSPGQGHHAEAFF. The full variable domain, its missing parts supplied by reference TRBV5-1 and TRBJ1-1, is KAGVTQTPRYLIKTRGQQVTLSCSPISGHRSVSWYQQTPGQGLQFLFEYFSETQRNKGNFPGRFSGRQFSNSRSEMNVSTLELGDSALYLCASSSPGQGHHAEAFFGQGTRLTVV.

This chain links TRBV7-8 with TRBJ1-5, with 10 bases lining up with TRBD1. The CDR3 consists of 15 residues. CDR1 is SGHVS and CDR2 is FQNEAQ in the germline V gene. V was clipped by 5 bases and J by 7 bases; unmatched bases: 8. DNA of the CDR3: TGTGCCAGCAGCGGACCCGGGACAGGGGTACAGCCCCAGCATTTT. Its protein product is CASSGPGTGVQPQHF.

The rearrangement uses TRBV4-2 and TRBJ1-1; 9 nucleotides line up with TRBD1. From germline, CDR1 is LGHNA and CDR2 YNFKEQ. CDR3 length: 15 residues. V lost 4 bases, J lost 5 bases, and 8 bases stayed unmatched. The CDR3 coding sequence is TGTGCCAGCAGCCGGAAGACAGGGGGGGCAACTGAAGCTTTCTTT. Its protein is CASSRKTGGATEAFF.

The CDR3 is CASSLQGYEQFF. The CDR3 DNA reads TGTGCCAGCTCACTACAGGGCTATGAGCAGTTCTTC. The genes are TRBV18 and TRBJ2-1; possibly TRBD1 for D (6 bases). The V and J ends lost 4 bases and 8 bases respectively, with 9 bases between them. The CDR3 contains 12 residues. Germline V gene lookup returns CDR1 KGHSH and CDR2 LQKENI.

The chain carries TRBV25-1 and TRBJ2-2, with D perhaps TRBD1 (5 bases). There are 14 residues in the CDR3. The germline V gene has CDR1 MGHDK and CDR2 SYGVNS. V was cut by 8 bases and J by 4 bases, with 14 bases left in between. The CDR3 is CASSSWGSTGELFF. The DNA of the CDR3 is TGTGCCAGCTCGTCTTGGGGCTCCACCGGGGAGCTGTTTTTT.

This clone turned up a few times. The gene calls are TRBV7-9 and TRBJ1-6; no clear D. The CDR3 contains 12 residues. Germline V gene sequence: CDR1 SEHNR, CDR2 FQNEAQ (reference sequence). The germline V and J ends were trimmed by 3 bases and 8 bases, with 5 bases remaining between them. The CDR3 DNA sequence: TGTGCCAGCAGCTTCCTCGATTCACCCCTCCACTTT. It translates to CASSFLDSPLHF.

DNA for the CDR3: TGCGCCAGCACAGACGTGGGCGACACAGATACGCAGTATTTT. This gives the protein CASTDVGDTDTQYF. This chain uses TRBV5-1 with TRBJ2-3; D unclear. CDR3 length equals 14 residues. Trimming pared 6 bases from V and 2 bases from J, leaving 13 bases between. In germline, CDR1 is SGHRS, CDR2 YFSETQ.

This chain connects TRBV19 to TRBJ1-4; D may be TRBD1 (6 bases). The ends were cut back, 10 bases at V and 8 bases at J, with 20 bases in the middle. The CDR3 length is 14 residues. Germline CDR1 LNHDA, CDR2 SQIVND (reference sequence). Here the CDR3 DNA reads TGTGCCACCCGGACTCCTACAGGGAACGAAAAACTGTTTTTT. This translates into CATRTPTGNEKLFF.

This clone showed up just once. The gene calls are TRBV5-1 and TRBJ2-7, with TRBD2 as a possible D gene (5 bases). This CDR3 is 13 amino acids long. CDR1 is SGHRS, CDR2 YFSETQ, per germline. V was cut by 1 base and J by 3 bases, with 8 bases left in between. Here the CDR3 reads CASSLLTNYEQYF. Written as DNA, the CDR3 is TGCGCCAGCAGCTTGCTGACTAACTACGAGCAGTACTTC.

The chain has TRBV27 and TRBJ2-7; D not certain. Deletions cut 0 bases from V and 6 bases from J, with 12 bases between. The CDR3 extends over 14 amino acids. The germline CDR1 and CDR2 sequences are MNHEY and SMNVEV (reference sequence). CDR3 DNA sequence: TGTGCCAGCAGTTTATCGTGGTCGGGTAGCGAGCAGTACTTC. It translates to CASSLSWSGSEQYF.

This clone occurred once. At one of its ends the junction is not consistent with the germline gene, which may arise from a read error. CDR3 region: CVTFAGSSPLHF. The CDR3 nucleotides read TGCGTCACTTTTGCCGGGTCATCACCCCTCCACTTT. This sequence joins TRBV28 and TRBJ1-6; D uncertain. The CDR3 is made up of 12 amino acids. CDR1 and CDR2 (germline): MDHEN, SYDVKM.

The CDR3 DNA sequence: TGCGCCAGCAGCGACCCTAGCGGCCAAGAGACCCAGTACTTC. This encodes CASSDPSGQETQYF. V gene TRBV5-1 combines with J gene TRBJ2-5; 7 nucleotides agree with TRBD2. From germline, CDR1 is SGHRS and CDR2 YFSETQ. The CDR3 spans 14 residues. After removal of 4 bases from V and 1 base from J, the junction contained 4 bases not matched to a gene.

This clone is a singleton in its sample. The chain employs TRBV10-3 and TRBJ2-1; TRBD2 might be the D (6 bases). V shed 0 bases and J shed 9 bases, with 18 bases lying between them. Germline V lookup: CDR1 ENHRY, CDR2 SYGVKD. The CDR3 sequence is 16 residues long. CDR3 coding DNA: TGTGCCATCAGTGAGTCGGTTGCGGGGCCGACGGGTGAGCAGTTCTTC. It translates to CAISESVAGPTGEQFF.